This paragraph covers one TCR beta chain sequence. The time point here: newly diagnosed, previously untreated cHL patient sample. Produced via immunoSEQ multiplex PCR; TCRdb's table is partial and in-frame only. This table has around 30,000 clones, about 89% appearing once. This CDR3 is built from 16 residues. Germline-derived CDR1 and CDR2 are SGHTA and FQGNSA. With 3 bases clipped from V and 8 bases from J, the junction kept 11 bases outside the gene matches. This sample is part of a study of PD-1 blockade in classical Hodgkin lymphoma. This receptor was obtained from a human donor with classical Hodgkin lymphoma. The sequencing sample was made of peripheral blood mononuclear cells (PBMCs). The J gene is TRBJ1-3, the V gene TRBV7-2, with TRBD1 matching over 9 bases. CDR3 in DNA: TGTGCCAGCAGCTTCCAAGGGGGACAGGGTAGACACACCATATATTTT. As protein: CASSFQGGQGRHTIYF.